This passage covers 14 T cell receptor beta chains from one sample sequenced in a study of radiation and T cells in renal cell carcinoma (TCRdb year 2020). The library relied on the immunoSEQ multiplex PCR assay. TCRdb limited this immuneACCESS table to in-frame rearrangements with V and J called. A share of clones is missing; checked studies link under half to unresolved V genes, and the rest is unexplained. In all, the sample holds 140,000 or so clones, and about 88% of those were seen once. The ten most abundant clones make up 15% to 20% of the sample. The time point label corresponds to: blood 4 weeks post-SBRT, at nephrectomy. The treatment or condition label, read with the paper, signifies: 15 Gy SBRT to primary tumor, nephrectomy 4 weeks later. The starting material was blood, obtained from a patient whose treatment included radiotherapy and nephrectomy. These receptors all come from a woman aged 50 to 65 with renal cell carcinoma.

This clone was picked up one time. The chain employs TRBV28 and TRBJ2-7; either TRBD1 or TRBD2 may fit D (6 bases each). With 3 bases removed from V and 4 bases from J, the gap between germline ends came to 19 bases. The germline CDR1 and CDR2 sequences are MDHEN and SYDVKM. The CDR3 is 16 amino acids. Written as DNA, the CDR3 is TGTGCCAGCAGTTTCCCCAGGGGAGCAGGGAGGTACGAGCAGTACTTC. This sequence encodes CASSFPRGAGRYEQYF.

The DNA of the CDR3 is TGCAGCGTTGCCCGGGACAGCTCCTACGAGCAGTACTTC. Translated: CSVARDSSYEQYF. The chain is built from TRBV29-1 and TRBJ2-7; TRBD1 agrees at 7 bases. After removal of 4 bases from V and 0 bases from J, the junction contained 3 bases not matched to a gene. From germline, CDR1 is SQVTM and CDR2 ANQGSEA. The CDR3 is 13 amino acids.

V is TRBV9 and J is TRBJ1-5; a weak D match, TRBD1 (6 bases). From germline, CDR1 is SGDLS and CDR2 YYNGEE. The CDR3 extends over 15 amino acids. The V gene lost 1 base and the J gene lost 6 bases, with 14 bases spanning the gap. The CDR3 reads CASSVNGFRGQPQHF. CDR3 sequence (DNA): TGTGCCAGCAGCGTAAACGGGTTCAGGGGTCAGCCCCAGCATTTT.

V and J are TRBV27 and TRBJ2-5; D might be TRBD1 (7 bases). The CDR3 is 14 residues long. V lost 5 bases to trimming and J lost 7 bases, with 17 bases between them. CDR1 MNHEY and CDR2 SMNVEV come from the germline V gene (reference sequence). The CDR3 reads CASSRQGGGGTQYF. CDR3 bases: TGTGCCAGCAGTCGACAGGGAGGCGGTGGGACCCAGTACTTC.

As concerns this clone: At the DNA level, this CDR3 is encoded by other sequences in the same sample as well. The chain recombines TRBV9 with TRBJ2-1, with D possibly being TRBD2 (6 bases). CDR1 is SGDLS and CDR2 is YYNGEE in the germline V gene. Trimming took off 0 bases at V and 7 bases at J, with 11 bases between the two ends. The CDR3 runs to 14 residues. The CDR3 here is CASSVVGTYNEQFF. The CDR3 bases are TGTGCCAGCAGCGTAGTAGGGACTTATAATGAGCAGTTCTTC.

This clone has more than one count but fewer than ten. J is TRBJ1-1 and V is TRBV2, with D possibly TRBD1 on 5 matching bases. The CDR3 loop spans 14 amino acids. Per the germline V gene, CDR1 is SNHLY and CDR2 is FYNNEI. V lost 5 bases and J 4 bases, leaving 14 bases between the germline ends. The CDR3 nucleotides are TGTGCCAGCAGTCCCAATCGGGGGGTCACTGAAGCTTTCTTT. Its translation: CASSPNRGVTEAFF.

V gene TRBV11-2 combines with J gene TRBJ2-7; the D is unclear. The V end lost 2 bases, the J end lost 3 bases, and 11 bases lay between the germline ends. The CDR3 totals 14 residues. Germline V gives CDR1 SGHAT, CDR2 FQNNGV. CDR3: CASSLQLNFYEQYF. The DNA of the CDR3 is TGTGCCAGCAGCTTACAGCTCAACTTCTACGAGCAGTACTTC. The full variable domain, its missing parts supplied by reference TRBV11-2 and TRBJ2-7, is EAGVAQSPRYKIIEKRQSVAFWCNPISGHATLYWYQQILGQGPKLLIQFQNNGVVDDSQLPKDRFSAERLKGVDSTLKIQPAKLEDSAVYLCASSLQLNFYEQYFGPGTRLTVT.

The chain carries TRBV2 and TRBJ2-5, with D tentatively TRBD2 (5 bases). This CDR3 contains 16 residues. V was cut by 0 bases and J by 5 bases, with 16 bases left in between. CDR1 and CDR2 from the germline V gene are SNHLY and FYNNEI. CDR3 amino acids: CASSEASLGKGETQYF. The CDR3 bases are TGTGCCAGCAGTGAAGCTTCACTAGGTAAAGGGGAGACCCAGTACTTC.

For the CDR3, the DNA is TGTGCCAGCAGCTTGCTGCGGGGGGTAACCGGGGAGCTGTTTTTT. Translating gives CASSLLRGVTGELFF. The chain recombines TRBV5-5 with TRBJ2-2; 8 nucleotides agree with TRBD2. The CDR3 sequence is 15 residues long. V lost 1 base, J lost 5 bases, and 4 bases stayed unmatched. Germline CDR1 and CDR2: SGHKS and YYEKEE (reference sequence).

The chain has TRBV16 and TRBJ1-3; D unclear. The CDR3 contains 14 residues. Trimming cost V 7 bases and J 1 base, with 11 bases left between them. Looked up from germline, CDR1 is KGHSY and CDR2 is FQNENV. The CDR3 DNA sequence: TGTGCCAGCACTAAAGGGCGATCTGGAAACACCATATATTTT. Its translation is CASTKGRSGNTIYF.

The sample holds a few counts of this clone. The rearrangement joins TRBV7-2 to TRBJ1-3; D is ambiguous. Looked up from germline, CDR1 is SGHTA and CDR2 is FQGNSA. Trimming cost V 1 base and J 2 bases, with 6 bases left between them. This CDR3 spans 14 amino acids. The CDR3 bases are TGTGCCAGCAGCTTAGGGGAGGCTGGAAACACCATATATTTT. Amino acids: CASSLGEAGNTIYF.

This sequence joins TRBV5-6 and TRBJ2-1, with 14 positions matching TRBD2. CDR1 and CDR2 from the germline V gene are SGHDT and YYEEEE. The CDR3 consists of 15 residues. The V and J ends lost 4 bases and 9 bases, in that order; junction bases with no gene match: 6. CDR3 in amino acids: CASSGGLAGVTEQFF. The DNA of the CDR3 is TGTGCCAGCAGCGGGGGACTAGCGGGAGTCACTGAGCAGTTCTTC.

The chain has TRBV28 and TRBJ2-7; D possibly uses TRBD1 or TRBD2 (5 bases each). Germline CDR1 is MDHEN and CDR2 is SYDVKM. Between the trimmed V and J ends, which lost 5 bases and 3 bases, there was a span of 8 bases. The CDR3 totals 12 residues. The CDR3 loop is CASSGGYYEQYF. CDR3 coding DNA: TGTGCCAGCAGTGGGGGATACTACGAGCAGTACTTC.

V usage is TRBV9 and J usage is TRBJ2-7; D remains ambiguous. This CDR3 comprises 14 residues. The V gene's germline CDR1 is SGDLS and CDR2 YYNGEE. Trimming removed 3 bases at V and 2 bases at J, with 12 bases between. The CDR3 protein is CASSAGPHAYEQYF. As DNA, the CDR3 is TGTGCCAGCAGCGCCGGGCCCCACGCCTACGAGCAGTACTTC.